The rows below give T cell receptor beta chains drawn from one sample of a study of T cell responses to AZD1222 COVID-19 vaccine. TCRdb keeps only in-frame clones here, not all; method: immunoSEQ multiplex PCR. The sample holds about 170,000 clones, around nine tenths seen once. Sequencing was performed on peripheral blood, taken on day 0 of AZD1222 vaccination. The receptor source for this set is an adult in good health. Both conserved end residues are part of each CDR3. Fields, in order: clone size, V gene, D gene, J gene, CDR3 DNA, CDR3 protein. D genes are given only for firm matches. Size values are once, few and many counts, or a class for expanded clones, and some rows have none.

once	TRBV9	.	TRBJ2-5	TGTGCCAGCAGCGTAGGTTCGGGAGAGACCCAGTACTTC	CASSVGSGETQYF
.	TRBV3-1/TRBV3-2	.	TRBJ1-5	TGTGCCAGCAGCCAAGACAGGTTTTATCAGCCCCAGCATTTT	CASSQDRFYQPQHF
.	TRBV5-6	.	TRBJ1-5	TGTGCCAGCAGCTCAGGACAGTATCGAAGCAATCAGCCCCAGCATTTT	CASSSGQYRSNQPQHF
.	TRBV5-6	.	TRBJ2-2	TGTGCCAGCAGCTCTCAGGGCGGGGAGCTGTTTTTT	CASSSQGGELFF
.	TRBV4-3	TRBD2	TRBJ2-7	TGCGCCAGCAGCCAAGAGGCTAGCGGGGCCTACGAGCAGTACTTC	CASSQEASGAYEQYF
.	TRBV18	.	TRBJ2-3	TGTGCCAGCTCACCGGGTGGCACAGATACGCAGTATTTT	CASSPGGTDTQYF
.	TRBV5-1	.	TRBJ2-3	TGCGCCAGCAGTAAGCGACAGGTGGATACGCAGTATTTT	CASSKRQVDTQYF
.	TRBV5-1	.	TRBJ1-6	TGCGCCAGCAGCTTGGTGGAGGATAACAATTCACCCCTCCACTTT	CASSLVEDNNSPLHF
.	TRBV27	.	TRBJ1-4	TGTGCCAGCCGAGACAGCGTGACTAATGAAAAACTGTTTTTT	CASRDSVTNEKLFF
.	TRBV5-6	TRBD1	TRBJ1-2	TGTGCCAGCAGCTCGGACAGGGGAACTTATGGCTACACCTTC	CASSSDRGTYGYTF
.	TRBV7-9	TRBD1	TRBJ1-2	TGTGCCAGCAGCTTAGCTGCCATTGTCAGGGGGCATGGCTACACCTTC	CASSLAAIVRGHGYTF
.	TRBV4-1	TRBD1	TRBJ2-7	TGCGCCAGCAGCCAGTCGGGGACAGGCGTAGGCGAGCAGTACTTC	CASSQSGTGVGEQYF
.	TRBV25-1	.	TRBJ2-3	TGTGCCAGCAGTGTCGGGCAGCCCACAGATACGCAGTATTTT	CASSVGQPTDTQYF
.	TRBV5-4	.	TRBJ1-2	TGTGCCAGCAGCCCTTGGTCGGGCACTAACTATGGCTACACCTTC	CASSPWSGTNYGYTF
.	TRBV29-1	.	TRBJ2-5	TGCAGCGTTGGCACTACCAGCCGGGGTGGGACCCAGTACTTC	CSVGTTSRGGTQYF
.	TRBV7-3	TRBD2	TRBJ2-7	TGTGCCAGCAGCCTTGAAGCGGGGGGAACCTACGAGCAGTACTTC	CASSLEAGGTYEQYF
.	TRBV7-7	.	TRBJ2-1	TGTGCCAGCAGCCTCCGGGACACGGTGGGGAATGAGCAGTTCTTC	CASSLRDTVGNEQFF
.	TRBV7-2	TRBD1	TRBJ1-6	TGTGCCAGCAGCGCCGGACAGGTGGGGTCCTATAATTCACCCCTCCACTTT	CASSAGQVGSYNSPLHF
.	TRBV29-1	.	TRBJ2-7	TGCAGCGTTCCCACGGGTCCCTACGAGCAGTACTTC	CSVPTGPYEQYF
.	TRBV9	TRBD2	TRBJ2-7	TGTGCCAGCAGCCCACGGACTAGCGGCTCCTACGAGCAGTACTTC	CASSPRTSGSYEQYF
.	TRBV5-4	.	TRBJ2-7	TGTGCCACCAAGGACCTAAGCTCCTACGAGCAGTACTTC	CATKDLSSYEQYF
.	TRBV12-3/TRBV12-4	.	TRBJ1-2	TGTGCCAGCGGGGGGGCGCTTGGCTACACCTTC	CASGGALGYTF
once	TRBV4-2	TRBD1	TRBJ1-1	TGTGCCAGCAGCCAAGACAAGACAGGGGACACTGAAGCTTTCTTT	CASSQDKTGDTEAFF
.	TRBV14	TRBD2	TRBJ2-7	TGTGCCAGCAGCCAAGGGGCTAGCGGGGGGGACTACGAGCAGTACTTC	CASSQGASGGDYEQYF
.	TRBV6-5	.	TRBJ1-4	TGTGCCAGCAGTCCGGGACCGCATGAAAAACTGTTTTTT	CASSPGPHEKLFF
.	TRBV13	.	TRBJ2-2	TGTGCCAGCAGCTTAGGGTTGGGGGCAACCACCGGGGAGCTGTTTTTT	CASSLGLGATTGELFF
.	TRBV4-2	.	TRBJ1-6	TGTGCCAGCAGCCAAGATTGGGGGCAGGGCGCTTCACCCCTCCACTTT	CASSQDWGQGASPLHF
.	TRBV5-4	.	TRBJ2-7	TGTGCCAGCAGCTTGGCGGACAGCCAGCAGCAGTACTTC	CASSLADSQQQYF
.	TRBV7-9	.	TRBJ1-6	TGTGCCAGCAGCCCCACTGGGGGGGGCGGTAGATCACCCCTCCACTTT	CASSPTGGGGRSPLHF
.	TRBV6-1	.	TRBJ1-2	TGTGCCAGCAGTGAATGGGCCAGGGCCCATGGCTACACCTTC	CASSEWARAHGYTF
once	TRBV12-3/TRBV12-4	.	TRBJ1-2	TGTGCCAGCAGCCCCACAGGGAACTATGGCTACACCTTC	CASSPTGNYGYTF
.	TRBV9	.	TRBJ1-2	TGTGCCAGCAGCCCACCGCGCAGGGACTATGGCTACACCTTC	CASSPPRRDYGYTF
.	TRBV7-8	.	TRBJ1-2	TGTGCCAGCGGAGCTTACAGGGATATCATTTTAGGCTACACCTTC	CASGAYRDIILGYTF
.	TRBV7-8	.	TRBJ1-6	TGTGCCAGCAGCCGGGAGCCTCCGAGACAGGCCCCTAATTCACCCCTCCACTTT	CASSREPPRQAPNSPLHF
.	TRBV7-2	.	TRBJ1-1	TGTGCCAGCAGCTTAGACCGGGGGCGAGGGTGGCCCGCTGAAGCTTTCTTT	CASSLDRGRGWPAEAFF
.	TRBV4-3	.	TRBJ1-5	TGCGCCAGCAGCCAAGATGCCGGCCAAAATCAGCCCCAGCATTTT	CASSQDAGQNQPQHF
once	TRBV9	.	TRBJ2-7	TGTGCCAGCAGCGTGGAGGGGATGGGCGAGCAGTACTTC	CASSVEGMGEQYF
.	TRBV9	TRBD2	TRBJ2-3	TGTGCCAGCAGCGTACCGACTAGCGGGTTTGAAGATACGCAGTATTTT	CASSVPTSGFEDTQYF
.	TRBV14	.	TRBJ1-4	TGTGCCAGCAGCCAATGGGGGCAGACTAATGAAAAACTGTTTTTT	CASSQWGQTNEKLFF
.	TRBV11-3	.	TRBJ2-1	TGTGCCAGCAGCTTAGAGGACAACTACAATGAGCAGTTCTTC	CASSLEDNYNEQFF
.	TRBV18	.	TRBJ1-1	TGTGCCAGCTCATCAACGGGGGGCAATACTGAAGCTTTCTTT	CASSSTGGNTEAFF
.	TRBV12-3/TRBV12-4	.	TRBJ2-1	TGTGCCAGCAGCCCCATCGAGGGGCTCAAGTTCTTC	CASSPIEGLKFF
.	TRBV18	.	TRBJ1-1	TGTGCCAGCTCACAAGGGGGGCTAGGTGGCACTGAAGCTTTCTTT	CASSQGGLGGTEAFF
.	TRBV28	.	TRBJ1-5	TGTGCCAGCAGTGCAACGGTTCCCAATCAGCCCCAGCATTTT	CASSATVPNQPQHF
.	TRBV3-1/TRBV3-2	TRBD1	TRBJ2-1	TGTGCCAGCAGCCAAGATGTAAGGGACAGCTTCTACAATGAGCAGTTCTTC	CASSQDVRDSFYNEQFF
.	TRBV18	TRBD1	TRBJ1-6	TGTGCCAGCTCACCAGGACAGGCTTCCTATAATTCACCCCTCCACTTT	CASSPGQASYNSPLHF